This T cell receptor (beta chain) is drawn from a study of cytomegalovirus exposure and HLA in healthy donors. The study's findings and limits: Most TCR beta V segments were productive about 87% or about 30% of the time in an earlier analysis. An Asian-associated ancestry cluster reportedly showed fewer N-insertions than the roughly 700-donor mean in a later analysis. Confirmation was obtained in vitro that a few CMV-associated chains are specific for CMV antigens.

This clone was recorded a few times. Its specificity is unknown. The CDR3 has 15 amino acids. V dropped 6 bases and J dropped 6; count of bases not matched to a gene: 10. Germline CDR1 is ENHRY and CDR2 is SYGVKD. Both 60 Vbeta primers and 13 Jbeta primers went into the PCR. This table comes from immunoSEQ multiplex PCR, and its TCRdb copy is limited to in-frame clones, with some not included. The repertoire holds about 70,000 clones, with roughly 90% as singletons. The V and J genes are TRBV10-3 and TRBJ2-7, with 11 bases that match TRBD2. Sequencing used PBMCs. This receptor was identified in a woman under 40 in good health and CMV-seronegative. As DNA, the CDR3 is TGTGCCATCAGCCGCGTAGCGGGAGGGCCTCCCGAGCAGTACTTC. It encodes CAISRVAGGPPEQYF.